This entry lists 31 T cell receptor beta chains sequenced from one sample in a study of blood T cell repertoires in COVID-19. Here immunoSEQ multiplex PCR was the method, and the copy in TCRdb shows in-frame clones only, minus some. The sample records roughly 290,000 clones, approximately 83% being singletons. Sequenced material: peripheral blood. All receptors come from a woman in her 30s who had recovered from COVID-19.

The chain links TRBV5-1 to TRBJ1-4, with D perhaps TRBD1 (5 bases). The germline V gene has CDR1 SGHRS and CDR2 YFSETQ. This CDR3 contains 15 residues. Between the trimmed V and J ends, which lost 6 bases and 8 bases, there was a span of 20 bases. CDR3 nucleotide sequence: TGCGCCAGCACCCAGATGGGGGATAGCGGCGAAAAACTGTTTTTT. Amino acid sequence: CASTQMGDSGEKLFF.

In DNA form, the CDR3 reads TGTGCCAGTAAACGAGGAACTAGCGGGAGTTCGACAGATACGCAGTATTTT. Encoded protein: CASKRGTSGSSTDTQYF. The chain couples TRBV19 to TRBJ2-3; 11 nucleotides align to TRBD2. J gave up 3 bases and V 7 bases, and 12 bases lay outside the gene matches. The CDR3 is made up of 17 amino acids. In germline, CDR1 is LNHDA, CDR2 SQIVND (reference sequence).

The chain recombines TRBV13 with TRBJ2-3, with 7 nucleotides matching TRBD2. The CDR3 sequence is 19 residues long. Per germline, CDR1 PRHDT and CDR2 FYEKMQ (reference sequence). With 4 bases clipped from V and 0 bases from J, the junction kept 16 bases outside the gene matches. CDR3 loop: CASSSQTRLAEYSTDTQYF. The DNA for the CDR3 is TGTGCCAGCAGCTCCCAAACGAGGCTAGCGGAATATAGCACAGATACGCAGTATTTT.

CDR3 nucleotide sequence: TGTGCCAGCTCCCCTAGGGGGTACGGTGGCACTGAAGCTTTCTTT. Its translation is CASSPRGYGGTEAFF. V usage is TRBV27 and J usage is TRBJ1-1, with D maybe TRBD1 (6 bases). The germline V gene encodes CDR1 MNHEY and CDR2 SMNVEV (reference sequence). V dropped 8 bases and J dropped 4 bases, with 20 bases sitting between them. This CDR3 has 15 amino acids.

The chain recombines TRBV19 with TRBJ1-5, with D possibly being TRBD1 (6 bases). The CDR3 sequence is 12 residues long. Looked up from germline, CDR1 is LNHDA and CDR2 is SQIVND (reference sequence). The V gene lost 9 bases and the J gene lost 6 bases, with 12 bases spanning the gap. The CDR3, as DNA: TGTGCCAGCCGACAGGTTCCTCAGCCCCAGCATTTT. Its translation is CASRQVPQPQHF.

This clone was counted between two and nine times. This chain uses TRBV28 with TRBJ2-7; 8 nucleotides line up with TRBD1. This CDR3 contains 14 residues. Germline V lookup: CDR1 MDHEN, CDR2 SYDVKM. After removal of 6 bases from V and 2 bases from J, the junction contained 6 bases not matched to a gene. CDR3 nucleotide sequence: TGTGCCAGCAGGGGCCCGGGACAGGCCTACGAGCAGTACTTC. Amino acids: CASRGPGQAYEQYF.

The genes are TRBV19 and TRBJ1-3; D is unresolved. V lost 8 bases, J lost 8 bases, and 16 bases lay in between. The CDR3 has 13 amino acids. The germline V gene has CDR1 LNHDA and CDR2 SQIVND (reference sequence). Written as DNA, the CDR3 is TGTGCCAGTGGCCCGGCCCAGCTAGACACCATATATTTT. Its translation: CASGPAQLDTIYF.

This sequence joins TRBV6-5 and TRBJ1-1; 11 bases fit TRBD1. The CDR3 sequence is 14 residues long. The V gene's germline CDR1 is MNHEY and CDR2 SVGAGI. V was clipped by 0 bases and J by 10 bases; unmatched bases: 4. CDR3 residues: CASSYSGTGGTAFF. The DNA for the CDR3 is TGTGCCAGCAGTTACTCAGGGACAGGGGGAACAGCTTTCTTT.

This chain uses TRBV5-6 with TRBJ2-3; D may be TRBD1 (5 bases). Germline CDR1 is SGHDT and CDR2 is YYEEEE. The CDR3 runs to 13 residues. V gave up 4 bases and J gave up 4 bases, with 10 bases separating them. In nucleotides, the CDR3 is TGTGCCAGCAGCCTGGACACCTCAGATACGCAGTATTTT. Amino acid sequence: CASSLDTSDTQYF.

This clone was recorded once. V is TRBV27 and J is TRBJ2-5, with D possibly TRBD2 on 6 matching bases. There are 14 residues in the CDR3. CDR1 and CDR2 (germline): MNHEY, SMNVEV (reference sequence). V shed 3 bases and J shed 3 bases, with 11 bases lying between them. The CDR3 nucleotides read TGTGCCAGCAGTTTGGTCGGGAGTAAAGAGACCCAGTACTTC. Translation: CASSLVGSKETQYF.

The chain links TRBV19 to TRBJ1-4; 7 nucleotides align to TRBD1. Germline loops: CDR1 LNHDA, CDR2 SQIVND (reference sequence). The CDR3 extends over 14 amino acids. V lost 6 bases and J lost 8; bases outside the gene matches: 9. The CDR3 sequence: CASSTTGRGEKLFF. The DNA of the CDR3 is TGTGCCAGTAGCACGACAGGGAGAGGCGAAAAACTGTTTTTT.

The rearrangement uses TRBV30 and TRBJ2-1; 8 nucleotides line up with TRBD2. J lost 3 bases, V lost 4 bases, and 5 bases had no gene match. The CDR3 totals 14 residues. Germline V gives CDR1 GTSNPN, CDR2 SVGIG (reference sequence). CDR3 protein: CAWNFGGDYNEQFF. The CDR3 DNA reads TGTGCCTGGAATTTCGGGGGGGACTACAATGAGCAGTTCTTC.

This sequence joins TRBV6-6 and TRBJ1-1; TRBD1 matches 7 bases. CDR1 is MNHNY and CDR2 is SVGAGI in the germline V gene (reference sequence). This CDR3 has 17 amino acids. Losses at the gene ends were 5 bases for V and 6 bases for J; bases not matched to a gene: 18. The CDR3 DNA is TGTGCCAGCAGTCAACAGGGGCTCGGGGGAAAGGGCGCTGAAGCTTTCTTT. Translated: CASSQQGLGGKGAEAFF.

CDR3 in DNA: TGTGCCAGCTCACCAAAGGGGGAATGGAGACAAGAGACCCAGTACTTC. Translated, it gives CASSPKGEWRQETQYF. This chain uses TRBV18 with TRBJ2-5, with a possible D match to TRBD1 (6 bases). Germline V gene lookup returns CDR1 KGHSH and CDR2 LQKENI. Trimming pared 2 bases from V and 2 bases from J, leaving 15 bases between. This CDR3 region has 16 residues.

For this clone: Other nucleotide sequences in the sample specify the same CDR3. The J gene is TRBJ1-1, the V gene TRBV6-5; TRBD1 agrees at 8 bases. CDR1 is MNHEY and CDR2 is SVGAGI in the germline V gene. Losses at the gene ends were 6 bases for V and 1 base for J; bases not matched to a gene: 4. The CDR3 is 14 residues long. CDR3 residues: CASSRGTGNTEAFF. CDR3 sequence (DNA): TGTGCCAGCAGCCGCGGGACAGGGAACACTGAAGCTTTCTTT.

The chain couples TRBV5-1 to TRBJ1-6; D is unclear. CDR1 SGHRS and CDR2 YFSETQ come from the germline V gene. V lost 4 bases and J 5 bases, leaving 10 bases between the germline ends. The length of the CDR3 is 14 residues. The CDR3 region is CASSLGDNNSPLHF. DNA of the CDR3: TGCGCCAGCAGCCTGGGTGACAATAATTCACCCCTCCACTTT.

The chain recombines TRBV13 with TRBJ2-2; TRBD2 is a possible D gene (5 bases). V lost 4 bases and J 6 bases, leaving 12 bases between the germline ends. This CDR3 has 14 amino acids. In germline, CDR1 is PRHDT, CDR2 FYEKMQ (reference sequence). The CDR3 DNA follows: TGTGCCAGCAGCTCCTCTAGCTTCCCCGGGGAGCTGTTTTTT. As protein: CASSSSSFPGELFF. Full variable domain (rest looked up from reference TRBV13 and TRBJ2-2): AAGVIQSPRHLIKEKRETATLKCYPIPRHDTVYWYQQGPGQDPQFLISFYEKMQSDKGSIPDRFSAQQFSDYHSELNMSSLELGDSALYFCASSSSSFPGELFFGEGSRLTVL.

The rearrangement uses TRBV6-2 or TRBV6-3 and TRBJ2-7; 7 positions agree with TRBD1. V gave up 2 bases and J gave up 2 bases; unmatched junction bases: 3. CDR3 length: 14 amino acids. Germline loops: CDR1 MNHEY, CDR2 SVGEGT. In DNA form, the CDR3 reads TGTGCCAGCAGTTACGAGACAGGGCCCTACGAGCAGTACTTC. Its translation is CASSYETGPYEQYF.

The CDR3 bases are TGTGCCAGCAGCTTACGCTGGGCTAGCGGGAGGGCCCCATTTGAGCAGTTCTTC. Residues: CASSLRWASGRAPFEQFF. The chain employs TRBV7-2 and TRBJ2-1; TRBD2 matches 12 bases. V was pared by 2 bases and J by 9 bases, with 14 bases of the junction left unmatched. Germline V gives CDR1 SGHTA, CDR2 FQGNSA. This CDR3 has 18 residues.

V and J are TRBV2 and TRBJ1-2; no reliable D call. The CDR3 contains 15 residues. The V end was cut by 6 bases, the J end by 1 base, with 15 bases between. In germline, CDR1 is SNHLY, CDR2 FYNNEI. CDR3 loop: CASRRFGGVNYGYTF. The CDR3 DNA sequence: TGTGCCAGCAGACGATTCGGCGGGGTTAACTATGGCTACACCTTC.

The chain uses TRBV6-5 and TRBJ1-5, with 9 bases identical to TRBD1. J lost 6 bases, V lost 11 bases, and 14 bases had no gene match. The CDR3 extends over 15 amino acids. CDR1 and CDR2 (germline): MNHEY, SVGAGI. The CDR3 DNA reads as TGTGCCGGAGAAAAACCGGGACAGGGAAGTCAGCCCCAGCATTTT. Amino acids: CAGEKPGQGSQPQHF.

This chain uses TRBV27 with TRBJ2-3; 12 nucleotides agree with TRBD2. In germline, CDR1 is MNHEY, CDR2 SMNVEV (reference sequence). V was pared by 2 bases and J by 6 bases, with 6 bases of the junction left unmatched. The CDR3 extends over 16 amino acids. DNA of the CDR3: TGTGCCAGCAGTTTAATTCTAGCGGGAGGGCCCGATACGCAGTATTTT. Protein product: CASSLILAGGPDTQYF.

The sample holds a few counts of this clone. The rearrangement links TRBV7-9 to TRBJ2-5; D uncertain. Germline CDR1 reads SEHNR; CDR2 reads FQNEAQ (reference sequence). V lost 5 bases and J 4 bases, leaving 5 bases between the germline ends. This CDR3 region has 11 residues. CDR3 DNA: TGTGCCAGCAGCCCGGGAGAGACCCAGTACTTC. Its protein product is CASSPGETQYF.

As DNA, the CDR3 is TGTGCCAGCAGCGGAGGAGGGACCCTAAACTATGGCTACACCTTC. Amino acids: CASSGGGTLNYGYTF. The chain joins TRBV2 to TRBJ1-2, with a tentative D call TRBD1 (5 bases). Germline lookup yields CDR1 SNHLY and CDR2 FYNNEI. Between the trimmed V and J ends, which lost 6 bases and 2 bases, there was a span of 16 bases. This CDR3 has 15 amino acids.

The chain combines TRBV12-3 or TRBV12-4 with TRBJ2-7; 11 bases are a match to TRBD2. This CDR3 contains 13 residues. Losses at the gene ends were 6 bases for V and 4 bases for J; bases not matched to a gene: 2. This CDR3 is CASRLAGVYEQYF. The CDR3 DNA is TGTGCCAGCAGACTAGCGGGAGTTTACGAGCAGTACTTC.

This chain links TRBV6-6 with TRBJ1-6, with D unresolved. The V end lost 2 bases, the J end lost 0 bases, and 5 bases lay between the germline ends. Germline V gene lookup returns CDR1 MNHNY and CDR2 SVGAGI (reference sequence). This CDR3 region has 15 residues. The CDR3 is CASSYAGSYNSPLHF. The DNA of the CDR3 is TGTGCCAGCAGTTACGCGGGCTCCTATAATTCACCCCTCCACTTT.

The rearrangement joins TRBV27 to TRBJ1-1, with D perhaps matching TRBD1 (5 bases). Germline CDR1 is MNHEY and CDR2 is SMNVEV (reference sequence). Trimming took 6 bases from V and 4 from J, leaving 12 bases between them. This CDR3 has 13 residues. The CDR3 nucleotides are TGTGCCAGCAGCGACAGTGATACCACTGAAGCTTTCTTT. This translates into CASSDSDTTEAFF.

This chain links TRBV29-1 with TRBJ2-3, with 11 bases identical to TRBD2. Looked up from germline, CDR1 is SQVTM and CDR2 is ANQGSEA. This CDR3 spans 16 amino acids. V was clipped by 4 bases and J by 1 base; unmatched bases: 7. This CDR3 reads CSVVTTSGVGTDTQYF. The CDR3 nucleotides read TGCAGCGTTGTCACGACTAGCGGGGTCGGCACAGATACGCAGTATTTT.

The J gene is TRBJ2-3, the V gene TRBV6-2 or TRBV6-3, with a possible D match to TRBD1 (5 bases). The germline CDR1 and CDR2 sequences are MNHEY and SVGEGT. The V end was cut by 5 bases, the J end by 4 bases, with 10 bases between. This CDR3 comprises 13 residues. CDR3 in DNA: TGTGCCAGCAGTAAGGGGTCCCCAGATACGCAGTATTTT. Its translation: CASSKGSPDTQYF.

The rearrangement joins TRBV29-1 to TRBJ2-2; maybe TRBD2 (6 bases). The CDR3 is made up of 11 amino acids. Germline V gene lookup returns CDR1 SQVTM and CDR2 ANQGSEA. Between the trimmed V and J ends, which lost 4 bases and 13 bases, there was a span of 13 bases. The CDR3 DNA reads as TGCAGCGTTGGACTAGGGTTAGGGCTGTTTTTT. Amino acid sequence: CSVGLGLGLFF.

The chain has TRBV28 and TRBJ2-7, with 10 bases fitting TRBD2. V shed 5 bases, J shed 2 bases, and the junction held 6 bases outside the gene matches. The germline gives CDR1 MDHEN, CDR2 SYDVKM. This CDR3 contains 15 residues. CDR3 in DNA: TGTGCCAGCAGTAGGGCTAGCGGGGGTGCCTACGAGCAGTACTTC. Amino acid sequence: CASSRASGGAYEQYF. Full variable domain (outside the CDR3, taken from reference TRBV28 and TRBJ2-7): DVKVTQSSRYLVKRTGEKVFLECVQDMDHENMFWYRQDPGLGLRLIYFSYDVKMKEKGDIPEGYSVSREKKERFSLILESASTNQTSMYLCASSRASGGAYEQYFGPGTRLTVT.